Listed below are T cell receptor beta chains from one sample, sequenced in a study of blood T cell repertoires in COVID-19. The table came from immunoSEQ multiplex PCR; TCRdb's copy has only in-frame clones and leaves some out. The table includes about 120,000 clones, more than 75% detected once. Sample: peripheral blood. The receptors come from a woman aged 70 to 79 with acute or convalescent COVID-19. The CDR3 runs from the conserved cysteine through the conserved F or W.

V: TRBV5-4; length: 15; J: TRBJ2-7; CDR3: CASSRPGQSRYEQYF
V: TRBV6-5; length: 14; J: TRBJ2-1; CDR3: CASSSALAGGEQFF
V: TRBV9; length: 17; J: TRBJ2-6; CDR3: CASSTGSTHSGANVLTF
V: TRBV12-5; length: 12; J: TRBJ1-2; CDR3: CASGLVSRGYTF
V: TRBV5-4; length: 15; J: TRBJ2-7; CDR3: CAFYPRGGVSYEQYF
V: TRBV28; length: 15; J: TRBJ1-5; CDR3: CASNQGGGGNQPQHF
V: TRBV28; length: 15; J: TRBJ2-7; CDR3: CASSAPGTGVYEQYF
V: TRBV2; length: 14; J: TRBJ2-7; CDR3: CASRLAGGPYEQYF
V: TRBV6-1; length: 15; J: TRBJ2-7; CDR3: CASSERVGPWDEQYF
V: TRBV2; length: 12; J: TRBJ2-1; CDR3: CASSADRGRRVF
V: TRBV2; length: 16; J: TRBJ1-4; CDR3: CASSDWDTGVNEKLFF
V: TRBV6-5; length: 12; J: TRBJ1-1; CDR3: CASSSPGQGAFF
V: TRBV12-3/TRBV12-4; length: 13; J: TRBJ1-4; CDR3: CASSPQGNEKLFF
V: TRBV28; length: 15; J: TRBJ2-7; CDR3: CASSSGVLNSYEQYF
V: TRBV6-5; length: 10; J: TRBJ2-7; CDR3: CASAGSEGYF
V: TRBV7-2; length: 15; J: TRBJ1-1; CDR3: CASSFRTGEVTEAFF
V: TRBV6-5; length: 13; J: TRBJ2-5; CDR3: CAGTSGGQETQYF
V: TRBV29-1; length: 13; J: TRBJ2-3; CDR3: CSVAGGRGDTQYF
V: TRBV3-1/TRBV3-2; length: 16; J: TRBJ1-5; CDR3: CASSQGTVSNGQPQHF
V: TRBV5-1; length: 14; J: TRBJ1-2; CDR3: CASSPDSSNYGYTF
V: TRBV3-1/TRBV3-2; length: 15; J: TRBJ1-5; CDR3: CASSQGRNSNQPQHF
V: TRBV6-2/TRBV6-3; length: 14; J: TRBJ2-5; CDR3: CASSAGQVWETQYF
V: TRBV7-9; length: 16; J: TRBJ1-2; CDR3: CASSLVGGEVTYGYTF
V: TRBV19; length: 14; J: TRBJ2-7; CDR3: CASSIRTGGHEQYF
V: TRBV7-9; length: 18; J: TRBJ1-4; CDR3: CASSLVYDRRATNEKLFF
V: TRBV28; length: 15; J: TRBJ1-5; CDR3: CASIPTGGGDQPQHF
V: TRBV3-1/TRBV3-2; length: 15; J: TRBJ2-1; CDR3: CASRPGLAGLNEQFF